Sequencing of this T cell receptor beta chain was carried out in a study of breast tumors, draining lymph nodes, adjacent tissues. Samples came from axillary lymph nodes draining the breast cancer. TCRdb fed the multiplex PCR reads into MiXCR, producing one record per CDR3 protein. The data show around 150,000 distinct CDR3 sequences, approximately 20% seen once. Germline V gene sequence: CDR1 DFQATT, CDR2 SNEGSKA (reference sequence). This CDR3 spans 15 amino acids. Trimming took 3 bases from V and 3 from J, leaving 18 bases between them. Overall study findings and caveats: Data only fit, rather than demonstrated, lymph node origin of most tumor T cells. The data were judged consistent with most tumor T cells coming from lymph node and expanding in tumor. Tumor and nontumor repertoires were significantly more similar in luminal-like than in basal-like breast cancer. Tumor TCR diversity was below lymph nodes but above nontumor tissue.

The sample holds many counts of this clonotype. Antigen unknown. The receptor was isolated from a female donor with breast cancer. Some clones in this sample may be carry-over from other donors' samples. The V and J genes are TRBV20-1 and TRBJ2-7; D tentatively fits TRBD1 or TRBD2 (5 bases each). The sequencing sample was made of axillary lymph node tissue. As DNA, the CDR3 is TGCAGTGCTAGCGCATGGGACGGAGAGAACTACGAGCAGTACTTC. Protein: CSASAWDGENYEQYF.